This T cell receptor beta chain was observed in a study of blood T cell repertoires in COVID-19. Overall study: Sites across the United States, Italy and Spain contributed samples from acute and convalescent COVID-19. The analysed material was cDNA or gDNA that came from T cells, B-cell-depleted T cells, or PBMCs.

In the original analysis: Counts of nucleated cells, estimated from reference gene primer amplification, were obtained. Sequenced by immunoSEQ multiplex PCR; TCRdb stores in-frame clones only, minus some. That table furnishes V, J and clone size, whereas the DNA furnished D and trimming. The sample lists approximately 22,000 clones, over 65% seen once, with 15% to 20% in the top ten. Germline V lookup: CDR1 SGHRS, CDR2 YFSETQ. This CDR3 has 13 residues. With 1 base removed from V and 5 bases from J, the gap between germline ends came to 8 bases. The chain has TRBV5-1 and TRBJ2-3, with D tentatively TRBD1 (6 bases). What was sequenced was peripheral blood. The TCR comes from a human donor in a cohort sampled during active or convalescent COVID-19. The CDR3 loop is CASSLQGKDTQYF. Written as DNA, the CDR3 is TGCGCCAGCAGCTTGCAGGGGAAAGATACGCAGTATTTT.